A selection of T cell receptor beta chains follows, all from one sample in a study of follicular helper T cells after annual influenza vaccination. Measured with immunoSEQ multiplex PCR; TCRdb has only the in-frame clones, and not every one. This sample has 9,900 or so clones, with more than 75% found just once. The source material was CXCR5- memory CD4+ T cells sorted from blood, sampled on the day of influenza vaccination. Receptors were obtained from an adult who received the influenza vaccine. Each CDR3 is given with its conserved first and last residue. D genes are given only for firm matches. Clone size is not always given. Where it is, it says once, few, many or a class for expanded clones.

-	TRBV7-9	-	TRBJ1-1	TGTGCCAGCAGCTACAAGGTGAACACTGAAGCTTTCTTT	CASSYKVNTEAFF
-	TRBV29-1	-	TRBJ1-4	TGCACCGGCTCCAGCGATGGTAATGAAAAACTGTTTTTT	CTGSSDGNEKLFF
-	TRBV7-2	-	TRBJ2-2	TGTGCCAGCAGCTTAGAGCGGGCGTCCGGGGAGCTGTTTTTT	CASSLERASGELFF
-	TRBV6-1	TRBD1	TRBJ1-1	TGTGCCAGCAGAGGGTACAGGGGGAACACTGAAGCTTTCTTT	CASRGYRGNTEAFF
-	TRBV10-3	TRBD2	TRBJ2-3	TGTGCCATCAGGCTTGGTGGTAGCGGGAGCACAGATACGCAGTATTTT	CAIRLGGSGSTDTQYF
-	TRBV27	TRBD2	TRBJ2-2	TGTGCCAGCAGTTCCCTCGGACTAGCGGGAGAGGAGCGCACCGGGGAGCTGTTTTTT	CASSSLGLAGEERTGELFF
-	TRBV13	-	TRBJ1-1	TGTGCCAGCAGCCAGTGGAACACTGAAGCTTTCTTT	CASSQWNTEAFF
-	TRBV2	-	TRBJ1-5	TGTGCCAGCAGTAACAGTATTAATCAGCCCCAGCATTTT	CASSNSINQPQHF
-	TRBV6-6	-	TRBJ1-3	TGTGCCAGCAGTCCCGGGGGAATCGGAAACACCATATATTTT	CASSPGGIGNTIYF
few	TRBV4-3	TRBD1	TRBJ2-7	TGCGCCAGCAGCCCCGGACAGGGCGAGCAGTACTTC	CASSPGQGEQYF